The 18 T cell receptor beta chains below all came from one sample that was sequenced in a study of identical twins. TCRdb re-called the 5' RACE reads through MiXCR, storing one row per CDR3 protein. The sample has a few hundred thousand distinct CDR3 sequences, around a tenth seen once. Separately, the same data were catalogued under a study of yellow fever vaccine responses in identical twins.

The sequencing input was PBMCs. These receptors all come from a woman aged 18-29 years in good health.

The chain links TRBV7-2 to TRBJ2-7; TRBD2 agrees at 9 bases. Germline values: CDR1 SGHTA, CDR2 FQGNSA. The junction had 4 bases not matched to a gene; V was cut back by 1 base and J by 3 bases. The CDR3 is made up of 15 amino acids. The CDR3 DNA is TGTGCCAGCAGCTTAGTGGGACTAGCTGACTACGAGCAGTACTTC. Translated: CASSLVGLADYEQYF.

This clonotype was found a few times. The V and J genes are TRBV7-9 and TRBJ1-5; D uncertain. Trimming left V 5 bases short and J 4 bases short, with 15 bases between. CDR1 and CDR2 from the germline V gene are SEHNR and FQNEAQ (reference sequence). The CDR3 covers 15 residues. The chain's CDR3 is CASSPERVGNQPQHF. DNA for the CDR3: TGTGCCAGCAGCCCGGAACGGGTAGGGAATCAGCCCCAGCATTTT.

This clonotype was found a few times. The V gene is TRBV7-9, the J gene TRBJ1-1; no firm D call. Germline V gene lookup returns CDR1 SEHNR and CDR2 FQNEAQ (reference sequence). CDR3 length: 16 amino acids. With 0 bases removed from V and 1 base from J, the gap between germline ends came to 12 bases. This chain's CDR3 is CASSLAAGAGNTEAFF. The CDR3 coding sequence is TGTGCCAGCAGCTTAGCGGCAGGCGCTGGGAACACTGAAGCTTTCTTT.

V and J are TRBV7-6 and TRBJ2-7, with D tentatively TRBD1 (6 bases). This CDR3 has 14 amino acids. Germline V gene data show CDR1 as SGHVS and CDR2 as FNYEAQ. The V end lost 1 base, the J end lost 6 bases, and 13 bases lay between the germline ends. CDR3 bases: TGTGCCAGCAGCTTAGACAGGGTAGCCTCCGAGCAGTACTTC. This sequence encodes CASSLDRVASEQYF.

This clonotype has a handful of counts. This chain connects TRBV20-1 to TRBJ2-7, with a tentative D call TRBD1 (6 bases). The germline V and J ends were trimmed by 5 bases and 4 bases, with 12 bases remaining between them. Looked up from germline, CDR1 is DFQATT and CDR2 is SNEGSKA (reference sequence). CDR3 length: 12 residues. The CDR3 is CSADGQTYEQYF. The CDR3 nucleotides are TGCAGTGCTGACGGACAGACATACGAGCAGTACTTC.

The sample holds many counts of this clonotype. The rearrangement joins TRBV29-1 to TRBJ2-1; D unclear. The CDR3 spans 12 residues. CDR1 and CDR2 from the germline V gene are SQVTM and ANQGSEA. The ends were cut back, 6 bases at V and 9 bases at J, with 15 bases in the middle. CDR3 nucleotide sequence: TGCAGCGTCGTGTTTAGTTCCACTGAGCAGTTCTTC. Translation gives CSVVFSSTEQFF.

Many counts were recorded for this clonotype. CDR3 residues: CASSVGPGEETQYF. Written as DNA, the CDR3 is TGTGCCAGCAGCGTAGGGCCGGGGGAAGAGACCCAGTACTTC. This chain joins TRBV9 and TRBJ2-5, with TRBD2 as a possible D gene (6 bases). Trimming cost V 0 bases and J 3 bases, with 9 bases left between them. This CDR3 has 14 amino acids. CDR1 is SGDLS, CDR2 YYNGEE, per germline.

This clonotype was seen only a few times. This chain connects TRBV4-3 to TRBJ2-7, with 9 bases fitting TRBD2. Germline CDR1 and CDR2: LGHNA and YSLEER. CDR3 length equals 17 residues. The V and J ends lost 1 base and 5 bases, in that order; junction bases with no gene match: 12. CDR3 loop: CASSQARVRLAGNEQYF. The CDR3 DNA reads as TGCGCCAGCAGCCAAGCTAGGGTGCGCCTAGCGGGAAACGAGCAGTACTTC.

The DNA of the CDR3 is TGTGCCAGCAGTTTGAAAATCACGGCGATCATGGTAGACATTCAGTACTTC. Its translation is CASSLKITAIMVDIQYF. J is TRBJ2-4 and V is TRBV12-3 or TRBV12-4; D not certain. V was pared by 3 bases and J by 8 bases, with 23 bases between. The CDR3 is 17 amino acids.

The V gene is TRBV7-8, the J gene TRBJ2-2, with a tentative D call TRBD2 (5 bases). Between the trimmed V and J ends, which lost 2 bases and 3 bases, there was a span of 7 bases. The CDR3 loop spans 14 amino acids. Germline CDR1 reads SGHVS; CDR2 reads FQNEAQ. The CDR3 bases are TGTGCCAGCAGCTTAAGCGGACACACCGGGGAGCTGTTTTTT. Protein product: CASSLSGHTGELFF.

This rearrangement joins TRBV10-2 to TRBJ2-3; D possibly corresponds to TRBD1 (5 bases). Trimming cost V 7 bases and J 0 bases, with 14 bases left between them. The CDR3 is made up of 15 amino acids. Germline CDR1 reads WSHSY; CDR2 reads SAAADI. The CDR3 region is CASTPTQGSTDTQYF. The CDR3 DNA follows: TGCGCCAGCACCCCCACCCAGGGAAGCACAGATACGCAGTATTTT.

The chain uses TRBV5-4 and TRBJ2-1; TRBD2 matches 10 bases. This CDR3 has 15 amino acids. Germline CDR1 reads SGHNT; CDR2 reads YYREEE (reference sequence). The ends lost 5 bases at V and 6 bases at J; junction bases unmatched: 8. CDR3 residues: CASRSAGGLGNEQFF. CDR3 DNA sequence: TGTGCCAGCAGGTCAGCGGGAGGGTTAGGCAATGAGCAGTTCTTC.

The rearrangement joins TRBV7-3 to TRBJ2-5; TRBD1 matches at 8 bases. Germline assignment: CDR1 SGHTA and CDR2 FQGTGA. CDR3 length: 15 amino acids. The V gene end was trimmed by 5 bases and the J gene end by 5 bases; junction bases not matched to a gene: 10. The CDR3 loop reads CASSPQGADRETQYF. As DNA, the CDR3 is TGTGCCAGCAGCCCCCAGGGGGCGGACCGTGAGACCCAGTACTTC.

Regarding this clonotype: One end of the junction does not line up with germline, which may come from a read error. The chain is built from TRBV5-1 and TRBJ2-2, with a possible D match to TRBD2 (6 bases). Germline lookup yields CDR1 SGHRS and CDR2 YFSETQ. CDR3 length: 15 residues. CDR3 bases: TGTGCCAGCAGCTCCGGACTACTCGGTTGGGTGGAGCTGTTTTTT. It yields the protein CASSSGLLGWVELFF.

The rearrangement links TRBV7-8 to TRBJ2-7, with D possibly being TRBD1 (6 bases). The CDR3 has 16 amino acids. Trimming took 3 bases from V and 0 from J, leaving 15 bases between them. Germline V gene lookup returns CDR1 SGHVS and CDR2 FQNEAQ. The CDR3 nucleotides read TGTGCCAGCAGCTTTCCCGGACAGTCCTCCTCCTACGAGCAGTACTTC. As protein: CASSFPGQSSSYEQYF.

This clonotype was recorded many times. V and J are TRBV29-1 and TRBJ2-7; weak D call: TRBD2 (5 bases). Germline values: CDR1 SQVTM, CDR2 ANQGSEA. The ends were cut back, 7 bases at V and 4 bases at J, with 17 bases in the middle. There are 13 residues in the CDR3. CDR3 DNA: TGCAGCGCGGGGATGTCGACCAGGTACGAGCAGTACTTC. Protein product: CSAGMSTRYEQYF.

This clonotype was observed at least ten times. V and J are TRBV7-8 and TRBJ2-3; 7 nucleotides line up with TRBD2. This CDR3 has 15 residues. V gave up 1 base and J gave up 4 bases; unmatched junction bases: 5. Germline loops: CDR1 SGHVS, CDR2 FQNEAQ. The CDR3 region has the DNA TGTGCCAGCAGCTTAGTGGCGGGAGTGGCAGATACGCAGTATTTT. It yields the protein CASSLVAGVADTQYF.

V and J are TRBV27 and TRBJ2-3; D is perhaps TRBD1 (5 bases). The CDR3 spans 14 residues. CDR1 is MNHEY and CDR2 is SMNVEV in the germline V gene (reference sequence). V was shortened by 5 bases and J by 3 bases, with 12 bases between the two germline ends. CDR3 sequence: CASSPRVPTDTQYF. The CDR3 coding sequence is TGTGCCAGCAGTCCCAGGGTGCCTACAGATACGCAGTATTTT.